The source of this T cell receptor (beta chain) is a study of shared clonotypes between healthy human individuals. Study background: The composition of the donors was two women and a few men aged 18 to 49. CD4 naive cells filled three plates per donor, CD4 memory three, CD8 naive two and CD8 memory one.

Assay: immunoSEQ multiplex PCR; the TCRdb copy retains only in-frame clones and omits some. This table has about 2.4 million clones, more than 85% appearing once. As regards this clone: Its antigen is unidentified.

Germline CDR1 is SEHNR and CDR2 is FQNEAQ (reference sequence). The V and J ends lost 6 bases and 4 bases respectively, with 12 bases between them. CDR3 length equals 14 residues. Whole-study findings and limits: Sequencing depth was predicted to influence how clonotypes are shared among donors.

The source is a young man in good health. Some clones in this sample may be carry-over from other donors' samples. The sequencing input was naive CD4+ T cells from PBMCs. The subset: CD45RA+ positively selected. This chain uses TRBV7-9 with TRBJ1-4; D perhaps matches TRBD1 (6 bases). In DNA, the CDR3 is TGTGCCAGCAGTGATACAGGGAGTAATGAAAAACTGTTTTTT. As protein: CASSDTGSNEKLFF.